The rows below give T cell receptor beta chains drawn from one sample of a study of blood T cell repertoires in COVID-19. The table came from immunoSEQ multiplex PCR; TCRdb's copy has only in-frame clones and leaves some out. The repertoire holds approximately 300,000 clones, with 75% to 90% as singletons. Source material: peripheral blood. The receptors were sampled from a woman in her forties or fifties who had recovered from COVID-19. Each CDR3 is given with its conserved first and last residue. Fields, in order: V gene, CDR3 length, J gene, clone size, D gene, CDR3 protein, CDR3 DNA. The D gene is left open where the match is weak. Not all rows give a size; the values are once, few, many and, for expanded clones, a class.

>TRBV6-5|15|TRBJ1-6|NA|NA
CASSNPRDGNSPLHF
TGTGCCAGCAGTAATCCCAGGGATGGTAATTCACCCCTCCACTTT
>TRBV6-1|16|TRBJ2-7|NA|TRBD2
CASSAGLAPKIYEQYF
TGTGCCAGCAGTGCGGGACTAGCGCCAAAGATCTACGAGCAGTACTTC
>TRBV3-1/TRBV3-2|19|TRBJ2-3|NA|TRBD2
CASSHDGTSGFPSTDTQYF
TGTGCCAGCAGCCACGACGGGACTAGCGGGTTCCCTAGCACAGATACGCAGTATTTT
>TRBV7-2|14|TRBJ1-6|NA|NA
CASSLYRALAPLHF
TGTGCCAGCAGCCTATACAGGGCGTTGGCACCCCTCCACTTT
>TRBV27|13|TRBJ1-1|NA|NA
CASRWGQNTEAFF
TGTGCCAGCAGGTGGGGACAGAACACTGAAGCTTTCTTT
>TRBV29-1|15|TRBJ2-1|NA|NA
CSVGPRGFYYNEQFF
TGCAGCGTGGGTCCTAGGGGGTTTTATTACAATGAGCAGTTCTTC
>TRBV7-2|15|TRBJ1-5|once|TRBD1
CASSLEGASNQPQHF
TGTGCCAGCAGCCTGGAGGGGGCGAGCAATCAGCCCCAGCATTTT
>TRBV30|15|TRBJ2-5|NA|NA
CAWRQGLGPQETQYF
TGTGCCTGGAGGCAGGGCCTGGGGCCTCAAGAGACCCAGTACTTC
>TRBV6-2/TRBV6-3|18|TRBJ1-1|NA|TRBD1
CASSYPGTGPLRGTEAFF
TGTGCCAGCAGTTACCCCGGGACAGGGCCCCTCCGAGGCACTGAAGCTTTCTTT
>TRBV7-2|15|TRBJ1-4|NA|NA
CASSLLGSTNEKLFF
TGTGCCAGCAGCTTACTAGGGAGCACTAATGAAAAACTGTTTTTT
>TRBV24-1|16|TRBJ2-3|NA|NA
CATSDQATEGTDTQYF
TGTGCCACCAGTGACCAGGCAACGGAGGGCACAGATACGCAGTATTTT
>TRBV19|17|TRBJ1-4|NA|TRBD1
CASSKGTGGTTNEKLFF
TGTGCCAGTAGTAAAGGTACAGGGGGAACAACTAATGAAAAACTGTTTTTT
>TRBV5-4|13|TRBJ1-2|NA|NA
CASSSRGNYGYTF
TGTGCCAGCAGCTCCCGGGGTAACTATGGCTACACCTTC
>TRBV6-6|11|TRBJ2-5|NA|NA
CASRERETQYF
TGTGCCAGCAGGGAGAGGGAGACCCAGTACTTC
>TRBV9|15|TRBJ1-1|NA|TRBD1
CASSVDPRGDTEAFF
TGTGCCAGCAGCGTAGATCCCAGGGGGGACACTGAAGCTTTCTTT
>TRBV7-8|14|TRBJ1-1|NA|NA
CASSRIRGHTEAFF
TGTGCCAGCAGCCGAATCAGGGGACACACTGAAGCTTTCTTT
>TRBV7-9|12|TRBJ1-1|few|NA
CASSYLTEEAFF
TGTGCCAGCAGCTACCTGACAGAAGAAGCTTTCTTT
>TRBV5-6|15|TRBJ1-2|once|NA
CASSFRGSGDYGYTF
TGTGCCAGCAGCTTCAGGGGAAGCGGTGACTATGGCTACACCTTC